The rows below give T cell receptor beta chains drawn from one sample of a study of T cell responses to AZD1222 COVID-19 vaccine. Clones were sequenced by immunoSEQ multiplex PCR, and TCRdb holds only the in-frame ones, with some missing. The sample lists 90,000 to 120,000 clones; about 85% were seen once. This material consisted of peripheral blood, taken on day 0 of AZD1222 vaccination. These receptors were collected from an adult in good health. Both conserved end residues are part of each CDR3. The D gene is left open where the match is weak. Size is stated for part of the rows, as once, few or many counts, or as a class when the clone is expanded.

TRBV6-5	-	TRBJ1-2	-	CASSPAASYGYTF	TGTGCCAGCAGCCCAGCGGCATCCTATGGCTACACCTTC
TRBV30	once	TRBJ1-5	-	CAWSRGADQPQHF	TGTGCCTGGAGCCGTGGGGCTGATCAGCCCCAGCATTTT
TRBV4-3	-	TRBJ1-4	-	CASSQQGRANEKLFF	TGCGCCAGCAGCCAGCAGGGGAGGGCTAATGAAAAACTGTTTTTT
TRBV2	-	TRBJ1-1	-	CASSAIDMNTEAFF	TGTGCCAGCAGCGCAATTGACATGAACACTGAAGCTTTCTTT
TRBV11-3	-	TRBJ2-2	-	CASAQGSPNTGELFF	TGTGCCAGCGCCCAAGGCAGTCCGAACACCGGGGAGCTGTTTTTT
TRBV4-1	-	TRBJ1-6	-	CASSQLILSELQYNSPLHF	TGCGCCAGCAGCCAACTAATTTTGTCCGAACTGCAGTATAATTCACCCCTCCACTTT
TRBV7-9	-	TRBJ1-2	TRBD1	CASSSLDRDPNYGYTF	TGTGCCAGCAGCTCATTAGACAGGGACCCAAACTATGGCTACACCTTC
TRBV13	few	TRBJ2-3	TRBD2	CASSLVGLAGLTDTQYF	TGTGCCAGCAGCTTAGTAGGACTAGCGGGACTCACAGATACGCAGTATTTT
TRBV10-3	once	TRBJ2-1	TRBD1	CAIKETGITVEQFF	TGTGCCATCAAAGAGACAGGGATTACAGTTGAGCAGTTCTTC
TRBV24-1	-	TRBJ2-5	-	CATSDPELETQYF	TGTGCCACCAGTGACCCGGAGCTAGAGACCCAGTACTTC
TRBV13	-	TRBJ2-5	TRBD2	CASSSSDSGRKTQYF	TGTGCCAGCAGCTCTTCCGATAGCGGGAGGAAGACCCAGTACTTC
TRBV6-5	-	TRBJ1-1	-	CASPRGARSNTEAFF	TGTGCCAGCCCCCGGGGGGCGCGATCGAACACTGAAGCTTTCTTT
TRBV29-1	-	TRBJ2-5	TRBD1	CSVQPRGPETQYF	TGCAGCGTCCAACCCAGGGGGCCGGAGACCCAGTACTTC
TRBV5-8	-	TRBJ2-7	-	CASSLGYEQYF	TGTGCCAGCAGCTTGGGCTACGAGCAGTACTTC
TRBV7-9	-	TRBJ2-5	-	CASSWEKGRGHQETQYF	TGTGCCAGCAGCTGGGAAAAGGGCAGGGGCCACCAAGAGACCCAGTACTTC
TRBV9	-	TRBJ2-3	-	CASSPGGNRADTQYF	TGTGCCAGCAGCCCCGGGGGAAATAGGGCAGATACGCAGTATTTT
TRBV5-1	-	TRBJ2-7	TRBD2	CASSLALAGVPYEQYF	TGCGCCAGCAGCTTGGCCTTAGCGGGAGTCCCCTACGAGCAGTACTTC
TRBV5-1	-	TRBJ1-4	TRBD1	CASSLAGTGSGKLFF	TGCGCCAGCAGCCTAGCCGGGACAGGGAGTGGAAAACTGTTTTTT
TRBV11-3	-	TRBJ2-5	-	CASSLAQQETQYF	TGTGCCAGCAGCTTAGCCCAACAAGAGACCCAGTACTTC
TRBV6-5	-	TRBJ1-2	-	CASRTNYGYTF	TGTGCCAGCAGGACTAACTATGGCTACACCTTC
TRBV5-1	-	TRBJ2-7	TRBD2	CASSLDVSAGYEQYF	TGCGCCAGCAGCTTGGACGTTTCAGCGGGATACGAGCAGTACTTC
TRBV7-9	-	TRBJ2-1	TRBD1	CASSLGQYSYNEQFF	TGTGCCAGCAGCTTGGGACAGTACTCCTACAATGAGCAGTTCTTC